The 22 T cell receptor beta chains given below trace back to one sample, sequenced in a study of blood T cell repertoires in COVID-19. TCRdb's table, derived via immunoSEQ multiplex PCR, lists solely in-frame clones and lacks some. The sample includes roughly 220,000 clones, 86% of them seen just once. Material for sequencing was PBMCs or T cells enriched from blood (not recorded which). The receptors derive from a woman in her 40s with acute COVID-19.

V gene TRBV19 combines with J gene TRBJ1-6; TRBD1 aligns across 12 bases. Germline CDR1 and CDR2: LNHDA and SQIVND (reference sequence). V trimming: 2 bases; J trimming: 6 bases; junction bases outside the gene matches: 8. This CDR3 contains 18 residues. This CDR3 is CASSIPGTGGGPNSPLHF. CDR3 bases: TGTGCCAGTAGTATACCCGGGACAGGGGGCGGACCTAATTCACCCCTCCACTTT.

This chain joins TRBV7-9 and TRBJ2-7; 7 positions match TRBD1. The CDR3 sequence is 14 residues long. The ends lost 4 bases at V and 5 bases at J; junction bases unmatched: 8. From germline, CDR1 is SEHNR and CDR2 FQNEAQ (reference sequence). This CDR3 reads CASSSRQGWDEQYF. CDR3 DNA: TGTGCCAGCAGCTCTAGACAGGGTTGGGACGAGCAGTACTTC.

The rearrangement uses TRBV6-2 or TRBV6-3 and TRBJ1-5; 7 bases match TRBD1. CDR1 is MNHEY and CDR2 is SVGEGT in the germline V gene. V was clipped by 6 bases and J by 3 bases; unmatched bases: 11. This CDR3 contains 16 residues. CDR3 DNA sequence: TGTGCCAGCAGCCCCGGGACAGAGATCCCCAATCAGCCCCAGCATTTT. Its protein is CASSPGTEIPNQPQHF.

The gene calls are TRBV5-4 and TRBJ2-5; 11 nucleotides line up with TRBD2. The CDR3 totals 17 residues. The V and J ends lost 4 bases and 5 bases, in that order; junction bases with no gene match: 13. The germline V gene encodes CDR1 SGHNT and CDR2 YYREEE (reference sequence). The CDR3 reads CASSQGLADTLVETQYF. The CDR3 DNA follows: TGTGCCAGCAGCCAGGGACTAGCGGACACTCTTGTGGAGACCCAGTACTTC.

This clone appeared once. The chain uses TRBV19 and TRBJ1-6; D perhaps matches TRBD1 (5 bases). The ends were cut back, 6 bases at V and 7 bases at J, with 16 bases in the middle. Germline CDR1 is LNHDA and CDR2 is SQIVND (reference sequence). The CDR3 has 15 amino acids. CDR3 residues: CASSSSAGWNSPLHF. DNA for the CDR3: TGTGCCAGTAGCTCCTCGGCAGGGTGGAATTCACCCCTCCACTTT.

J is TRBJ1-5 and V is TRBV28, with D possibly TRBD1 on 5 matching bases. CDR1 is MDHEN, CDR2 SYDVKM, per germline. V was cut by 5 bases and J by 6 bases, with 14 bases left in between. This CDR3 comprises 14 residues. The CDR3 protein is CASSPGGDLQPQHF. The CDR3 coding sequence is TGTGCCAGCAGTCCTGGGGGGGATCTTCAGCCCCAGCATTTT.

V is TRBV7-2 and J is TRBJ1-2; D might be TRBD1 (6 bases). Germline V gene data show CDR1 as SGHTA and CDR2 as FQGNSA. The CDR3 is made up of 14 amino acids. V was clipped by 2 bases and J by 8 bases, with 15 bases between them. CDR3 residues: CASSLSGGQYGYTF. Written as DNA, the CDR3 is TGTGCCAGCAGCTTATCTGGGGGCCAGTACGGCTACACCTTC. Full variable domain (remainder filled in from reference TRBV7-2 and TRBJ1-2): GAGVSQSPSNKVTEKGKDVELRCDPISGHTALYWYRQSLGQGLEFLIYFQGNSAPDKSGLPSDRFSAERTGGSVSTLTIQRTQQEDSAVYLCASSLSGGQYGYTFGSGTRLTVV.

The rearrangement joins TRBV4-3 to TRBJ2-3; a possible D gene is TRBD1 (6 bases). Germline V gene sequence: CDR1 LGHNA, CDR2 YSLEER. The V end lost 4 bases, the J end lost 4 bases, and 6 bases lay between the germline ends. The CDR3 runs 12 residues. For the CDR3, the DNA is TGCGCCAGCAGCCGGGGGCCAGATACGCAGTATTTT. Translation: CASSRGPDTQYF.

This rearrangement joins TRBV28 to TRBJ2-2, with a weak D call TRBD2 (5 bases). The germline CDR1 and CDR2 sequences are MDHEN and SYDVKM. Trimming shortened V by 3 bases and J by 0 bases, and 11 bases separated the two germline ends. The CDR3 spans 16 residues. CDR3 sequence: CASSFEGGPNTGELFF. CDR3 nucleotides: TGTGCCAGCAGTTTCGAGGGTGGTCCGAACACCGGGGAGCTGTTTTTT.

The V gene is TRBV11-2, the J gene TRBJ2-1; 7 bases are shared with TRBD2. The trim removed 2 bases at V and 1 base at J, leaving 5 bases unmatched. Germline lookup yields CDR1 SGHAT and CDR2 FQNNGV. CDR3 length: 16 residues. The CDR3 DNA is TGTGCCAGCAGCTTAAGAGGGAGGGAGTCCTACAATGAGCAGTTCTTC. Translated, it gives CASSLRGRESYNEQFF.

The V call is TRBV24-1, the J call TRBJ2-5, with 9 bases lining up with TRBD1. The CDR3 is made up of 15 amino acids. Unmatched junction bases numbered 3, after V lost 5 bases and J lost 0 bases. CDR1 and CDR2 (germline): KGHDR, SFDVKD. The CDR3 nucleotides are TGTGCCACCAGTGCCGGGACAGGGTACCAAGAGACCCAGTACTTC. This codes for CATSAGTGYQETQYF.

The V gene is TRBV7-6, the J gene TRBJ2-3; TRBD2 aligns across 7 bases. CDR3 length: 16 amino acids. Per germline, CDR1 SGHVS and CDR2 FNYEAQ. Unmatched junction bases numbered 14, after V lost 5 bases and J lost 6 bases. This CDR3 reads CASSLVGREPMDTQYF. DNA for the CDR3: TGTGCCAGCAGCCTGGTTGGGCGGGAGCCGATGGATACGCAGTATTTT.

The gene calls are TRBV28 and TRBJ1-3, with no clear D. The CDR3 has 15 amino acids. Germline CDR1 reads MDHEN; CDR2 reads SYDVKM. V lost 3 bases to trimming and J lost 2 bases, with 11 bases between them. CDR3 nucleotides: TGTGCCAGCAGTTTCCGGGGTGAGCCTGGAAACACCATATATTTT. Translated: CASSFRGEPGNTIYF. Full variable domain (rest looked up from reference TRBV28 and TRBJ1-3): DVKVTQSSRYLVKRTGEKVFLECVQDMDHENMFWYRQDPGLGLRLIYFSYDVKMKEKGDIPEGYSVSREKKERFSLILESASTNQTSMYLCASSFRGEPGNTIYFGEGSWLTVV.

The V call is TRBV11-3, the J call TRBJ2-7, with D unclear. The CDR3 contains 12 residues. Germline V lookup: CDR1 SGHNT, CDR2 YENEEA. Trimming removed 5 bases from V and 4 bases from J, with 9 bases in between. The CDR3 reads CASSQNRYEQYF. CDR3 nucleotide sequence: TGTGCCAGCAGCCAGAACAGATACGAGCAGTACTTC.

This clone was picked up one time. The CDR3 loop reads CATSDFSGGSADTQYF. In DNA form, the CDR3 reads TGTGCCACCAGTGATTTCTCAGGGGGCAGCGCAGATACGCAGTATTTT. V usage is TRBV24-1 and J usage is TRBJ2-3; 8 positions agree with TRBD1. Germline V gene sequence: CDR1 KGHDR, CDR2 SFDVKD. The V and J ends lost 1 base and 4 bases, in that order; junction bases with no gene match: 6. CDR3 size: 16 residues.

The rearrangement uses TRBV28 and TRBJ2-1; D might be TRBD1 (6 bases). The germline V gene has CDR1 MDHEN and CDR2 SYDVKM. The CDR3 runs 14 residues. The ends were cut back, 7 bases at V and 3 bases at J, with 13 bases in the middle. CDR3 residues: CASIPGHNYNEQFF. CDR3 DNA: TGTGCCAGCATTCCGGGACACAACTACAATGAGCAGTTCTTC.

A few counts support this clone. The same CDR3 also results from other DNA sequences found in this sample. The rearrangement links TRBV19 to TRBJ1-1; the D gene is possibly TRBD1 (6 bases). Between the trimmed V and J ends, which lost 5 bases and 0 bases, there was a span of 10 bases. Looked up from germline, CDR1 is LNHDA and CDR2 is SQIVND (reference sequence). The CDR3 contains 14 residues. In DNA form, the CDR3 reads TGTGCCAGTAGTCCCCAGGGGATGAACACTGAAGCTTTCTTT. Encoded protein: CASSPQGMNTEAFF.

DNA of the CDR3: TGTGCCAGCAGCAAACTAGCGGGATTCGGGGAGCTGTTTTTT. Translated, it gives CASSKLAGFGELFF. V is TRBV11-3 and J is TRBJ2-2, with 10 bases matching TRBD2. The CDR3 runs to 14 residues. Per germline, CDR1 SGHNT and CDR2 YENEEA. V shed 5 bases and J 7 bases; nucleotides not matched to a gene: 4. Filled out from reference TRBV11-3 and TRBJ2-2, the complete variable domain reads EAGVVQSPRYKIIEKKQPVAFWCNPISGHNTLYWYLQNLGQGPELLIRYENEEAVDDSQLPKDRFSAERLKGVDSTLKIQPAELGDSAVYLCASSKLAGFGELFFGEGSRLTVL.

The CDR3, as DNA: TGTGCCGAATCGATCCCAGCGGGCTTTAGCAATGAGCAGTTCTTC. Protein sequence: CAESIPAGFSNEQFF. This chain joins TRBV5-8 and TRBJ2-1; maybe TRBD2 (6 bases). The V gene lost 10 bases and the J gene lost 6 bases, with 23 bases spanning the gap. CDR1 is SGHTS, CDR2 YDEGEE, per germline. The CDR3 has 15 residues.

The J gene is TRBJ1-2, the V gene TRBV2; no firm D call. Germline-derived CDR1 and CDR2 are SNHLY and FYNNEI. The CDR3 length is 14 residues. V was shortened by 2 bases and J by 4 bases, with 11 bases between the two germline ends. Here the CDR3 reads CASSEIGPPYGYTF. The DNA of the CDR3 is TGTGCCAGCAGTGAAATTGGGCCGCCCTATGGCTACACCTTC.

The chain combines TRBV11-2 with TRBJ1-1; D may be TRBD1 (6 bases). V lost 5 bases and J 1 base, leaving 17 bases between the germline ends. The CDR3 extends over 16 amino acids. Germline V CDR1 and CDR2: SGHAT, FQNNGV. Here the CDR3 reads CASSPWGGVANTEAFF. The CDR3, as DNA: TGTGCCAGCAGCCCATGGGGGGGCGTTGCGAACACTGAAGCTTTCTTT.

V usage is TRBV3-1 (or the pseudogene TRBV3-2) and J usage is TRBJ2-7; D uncertain. The CDR3 contains 14 residues. The V gene lost 1 base and the J gene lost 4 bases, with 11 bases spanning the gap. Germline V gene lookup returns CDR1 LGHDT and CDR2 YNNKEL (reference sequence). CDR3 protein: CASSQAGPRYEQYF. In DNA form, the CDR3 reads TGTGCCAGCAGCCAAGCCGGTCCGAGATACGAGCAGTACTTC.